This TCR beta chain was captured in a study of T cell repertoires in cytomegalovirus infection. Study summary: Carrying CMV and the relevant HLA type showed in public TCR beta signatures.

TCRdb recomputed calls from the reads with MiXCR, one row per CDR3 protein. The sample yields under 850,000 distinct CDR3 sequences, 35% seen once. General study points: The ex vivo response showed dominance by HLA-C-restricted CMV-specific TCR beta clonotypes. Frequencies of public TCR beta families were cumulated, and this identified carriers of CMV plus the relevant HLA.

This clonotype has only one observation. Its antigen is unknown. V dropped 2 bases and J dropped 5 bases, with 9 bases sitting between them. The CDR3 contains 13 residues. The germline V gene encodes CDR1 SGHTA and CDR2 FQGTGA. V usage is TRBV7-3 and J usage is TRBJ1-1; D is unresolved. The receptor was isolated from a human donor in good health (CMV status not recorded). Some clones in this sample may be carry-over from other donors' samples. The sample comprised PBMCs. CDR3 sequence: CASSLRARTEAFF. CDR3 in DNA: TGTGCCAGCAGCTTACGTGCGAGGACTGAAGCTTTCTTT.